The rows below give T cell receptor beta chains drawn from one sample of a study of cytotoxic CD8 clonotypes in ibrutinib-treated CLL. Profiled with immunoSEQ multiplex PCR; TCRdb holds only in-frame clones, not every one. Here the sample spans approximately 160,000 clones, more than 70% being singletons. The specimen was PBMCs, collected at disease progression, from a patient treated with ibrutinib. These receptor sequences come from a human donor with chronic lymphocytic leukemia. Both conserved end residues are part of each CDR3. The D gene is left open where the match is weak.

d_call	v_call	j_call	cdr3_aa	cdr3_nt
NA	TRBV6-1	TRBJ2-1	CASSADWWYEQFF	TGTGCCAGCAGCGCGGACTGGTGGTATGAGCAGTTCTTC
NA	TRBV5-1	TRBJ2-7	CASRGEGYEQYF	TGCGCCAGCAGGGGTGAGGGGTACGAGCAGTACTTC
TRBD1	TRBV5-6	TRBJ1-5	CASSLVYRGHQPQHF	TGTGCCAGCAGCTTGGTATACAGGGGACATCAGCCCCAGCATTTT
TRBD2	TRBV13	TRBJ2-1	CASSPAGGYNEQFF	TGTGCCAGCAGCCCAGCGGGAGGGTACAATGAGCAGTTCTTC
NA	TRBV5-1	TRBJ1-4	CASSSVGTNEKLFF	TGCGCCAGCAGCTCGGTAGGGACTAATGAAAAACTGTTTTTT
TRBD1	TRBV5-4	TRBJ2-1	CASSLLGQGIGEQFF	TGTGCCAGCAGCTTGTTGGGACAGGGCATCGGTGAGCAGTTCTTC
NA	TRBV5-1	TRBJ2-5	CASSLAGDGETQYF	TGCGCCAGCAGCTTGGCAGGGGATGGCGAGACCCAGTACTTC
NA	TRBV7-2	TRBJ1-3	CASSLGARNTIYF	TGTGCCAGCAGCCTCGGTGCGAGAAACACCATATATTTT
TRBD2	TRBV19	TRBJ2-3	CASSAGTSGRAVADTQYF	TGTGCCAGTAGTGCCGGGACTAGCGGGAGGGCTGTGGCAGATACGCAGTATTTT
NA	TRBV29-1	TRBJ2-2	CSVEGEGGELFF	TGCAGCGTTGAAGGAGAGGGCGGGGAGCTGTTTTTT
TRBD2	TRBV4-2	TRBJ2-7	CASSPTSFYEQYF	TGTGCCAGCAGCCCGACTAGCTTCTACGAGCAGTACTTC
NA	TRBV6-5	TRBJ2-7	CASSKSSVAYEQYF	TGTGCCAGCAGTAAAAGCTCGGTTGCCTACGAGCAGTACTTC
NA	TRBV10-1	TRBJ2-1	CASSSLPRNEQFF	TGCGCCAGCAGTTCCCTCCCGAGGAATGAGCAGTTCTTC